What follows is one T cell receptor (beta chain) and its context. Antigen: not known. The record originates from a study of T cell responses to AZD1222 COVID-19 vaccine. Study observations and caveats: Donors were largely white British and mainly female; clonal diversity was possibly underestimated.

The assay was immunoSEQ multiplex PCR, and TCRdb's table has in-frame clones only and misses some. The top ten hold 2.5% to 3% of the sample, which has 90,000 to 150,000 clones, approximately 86% seen once. This CDR3 contains 13 residues. With 7 bases removed from V and 3 bases from J, the gap between germline ends came to 12 bases. The germline gives CDR1 MNHEY, CDR2 SVGAGI. The genes are TRBV6-5 and TRBJ1-2, with D possibly matching TRBD1 (5 bases). The clonotype comes from an adult who received the AZD1222 COVID-19 vaccine. This specimen was peripheral blood, taken 28 days after the second AZD1222 dose. CDR3 bases: TGTGCCAGCACCCGCACGACAGACTATGGCTACACCTTC. Residues: CASTRTTDYGYTF.